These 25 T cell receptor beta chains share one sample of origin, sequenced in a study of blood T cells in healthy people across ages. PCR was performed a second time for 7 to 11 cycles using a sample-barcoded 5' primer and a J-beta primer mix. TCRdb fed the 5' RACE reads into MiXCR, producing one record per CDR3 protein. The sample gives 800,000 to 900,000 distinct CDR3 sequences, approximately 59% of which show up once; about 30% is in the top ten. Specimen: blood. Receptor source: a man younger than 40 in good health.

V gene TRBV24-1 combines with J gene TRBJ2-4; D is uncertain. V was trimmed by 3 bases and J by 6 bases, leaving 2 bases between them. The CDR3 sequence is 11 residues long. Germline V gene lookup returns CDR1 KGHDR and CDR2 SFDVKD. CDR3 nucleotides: TGTGCCACCAGTGATCTAAACATTCAGTACTTC. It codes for CATSDLNIQYF.

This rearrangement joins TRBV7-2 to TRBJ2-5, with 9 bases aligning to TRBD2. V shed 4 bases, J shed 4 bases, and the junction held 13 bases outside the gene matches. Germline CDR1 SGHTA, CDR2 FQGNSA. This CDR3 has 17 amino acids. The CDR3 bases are TGTGCCAGCAGCTCCCGTAGGGGCGGGGGGGCAGGAGAGACCCAGTACTTC. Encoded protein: CASSSRRGGGAGETQYF. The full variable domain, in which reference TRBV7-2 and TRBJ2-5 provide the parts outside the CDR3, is GAGVSQSPSNKVTEKGKDVELRCDPISGHTALYWYRQSLGQGLEFLIYFQGNSAPDKSGLPSDRFSAERTGGSVSTLTIQRTQQEDSAVYLCASSSRRGGGAGETQYFGPGTRLLVL.

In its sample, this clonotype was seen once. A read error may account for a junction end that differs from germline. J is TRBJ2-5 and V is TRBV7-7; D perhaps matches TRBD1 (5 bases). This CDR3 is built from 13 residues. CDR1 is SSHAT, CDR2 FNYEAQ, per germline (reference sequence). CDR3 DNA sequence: TGTGCTAGCAGCCGAAGACAGCTGGAGACCCAGTACTTC. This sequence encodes CASSRRQLETQYF.

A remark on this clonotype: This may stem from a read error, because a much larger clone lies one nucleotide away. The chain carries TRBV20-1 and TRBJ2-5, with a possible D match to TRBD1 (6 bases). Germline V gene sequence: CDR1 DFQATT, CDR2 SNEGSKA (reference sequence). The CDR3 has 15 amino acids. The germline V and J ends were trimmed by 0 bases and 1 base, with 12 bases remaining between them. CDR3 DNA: TGCAGTGCTAGAGATGCCAGGGGAGCCCAAGAGACCCAGTACTTC. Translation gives CSARDARGAQETQYF.

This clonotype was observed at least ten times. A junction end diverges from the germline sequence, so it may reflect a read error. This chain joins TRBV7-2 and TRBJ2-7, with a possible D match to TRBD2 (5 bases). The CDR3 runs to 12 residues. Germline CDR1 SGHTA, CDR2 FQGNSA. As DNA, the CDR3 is TGTGCCAGCAGCCTAGCCCCTAACGAGCAGTACTTC. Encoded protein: CASSLAPNEQYF.

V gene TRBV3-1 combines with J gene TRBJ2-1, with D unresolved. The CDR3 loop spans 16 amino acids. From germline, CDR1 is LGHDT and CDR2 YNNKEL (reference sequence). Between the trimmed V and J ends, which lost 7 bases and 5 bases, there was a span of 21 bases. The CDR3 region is CASTPNFKHRNNEQFF. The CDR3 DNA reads TGTGCCAGCACTCCTAACTTTAAGCACCGCAACAATGAGCAGTTCTTC.

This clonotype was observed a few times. The CDR3 DNA follows: TGCGCCAGCAGCTTAGCACCACTAGCGGGGTCTGAGCAGTTCTTC. This gives the protein CASSLAPLAGSEQFF. The chain links TRBV5-1 to TRBJ2-1; 10 bases are shared with TRBD2. The V gene end was trimmed by 2 bases and the J gene end by 9 bases; junction bases not matched to a gene: 8. Germline CDR1 reads SGHRS; CDR2 reads YFSETQ. This CDR3 has 15 residues.

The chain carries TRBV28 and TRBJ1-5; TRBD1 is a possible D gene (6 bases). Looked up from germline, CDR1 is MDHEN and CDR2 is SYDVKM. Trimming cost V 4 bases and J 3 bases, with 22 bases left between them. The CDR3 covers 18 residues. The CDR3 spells CASSSVNTGYFPNQPQHF. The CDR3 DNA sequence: TGTGCCAGCAGTTCAGTGAATACAGGGTATTTCCCCAATCAGCCCCAGCATTTT.

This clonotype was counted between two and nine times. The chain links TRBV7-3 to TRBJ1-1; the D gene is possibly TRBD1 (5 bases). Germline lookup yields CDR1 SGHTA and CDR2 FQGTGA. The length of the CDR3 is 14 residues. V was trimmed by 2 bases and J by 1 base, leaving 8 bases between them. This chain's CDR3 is CASSLGHQNTEAFF. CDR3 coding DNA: TGTGCCAGCAGCTTAGGACACCAGAACACTGAAGCTTTCTTT.

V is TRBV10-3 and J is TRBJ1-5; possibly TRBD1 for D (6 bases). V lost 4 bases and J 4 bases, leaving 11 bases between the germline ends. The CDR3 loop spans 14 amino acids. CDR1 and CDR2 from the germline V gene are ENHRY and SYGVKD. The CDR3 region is CAISAGAGNQPQHF. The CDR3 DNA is TGTGCCATCAGTGCAGGGGCAGGGAATCAGCCCCAGCATTTT.

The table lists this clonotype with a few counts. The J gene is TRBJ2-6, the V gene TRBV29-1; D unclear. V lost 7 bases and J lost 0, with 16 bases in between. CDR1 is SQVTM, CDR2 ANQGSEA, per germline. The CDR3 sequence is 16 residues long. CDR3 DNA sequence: TGCAGCGGGGCCGTCTCACTCGCCTCTGGGGCCAACGTCCTGACTTTC. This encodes CSGAVSLASGANVLTF.

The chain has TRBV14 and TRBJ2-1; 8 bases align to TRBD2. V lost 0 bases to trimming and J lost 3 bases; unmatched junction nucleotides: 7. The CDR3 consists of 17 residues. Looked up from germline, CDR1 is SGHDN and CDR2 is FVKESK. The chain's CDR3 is CASSQDRLAWGYNEQFF. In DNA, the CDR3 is TGTGCCAGCAGCCAAGATCGACTAGCGTGGGGCTACAATGAGCAGTTCTTC.

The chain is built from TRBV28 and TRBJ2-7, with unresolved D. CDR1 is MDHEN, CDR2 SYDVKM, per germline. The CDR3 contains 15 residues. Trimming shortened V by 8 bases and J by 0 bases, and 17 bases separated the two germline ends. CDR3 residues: CASETAARSSYEQYF. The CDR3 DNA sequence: TGTGCCAGCGAGACGGCAGCCCGAAGCTCCTACGAGCAGTACTTC.

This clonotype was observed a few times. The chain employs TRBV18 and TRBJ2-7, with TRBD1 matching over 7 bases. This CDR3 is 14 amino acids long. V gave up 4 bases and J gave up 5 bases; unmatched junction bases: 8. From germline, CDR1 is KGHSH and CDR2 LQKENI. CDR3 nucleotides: TGTGCCAGCTCACTAGGACAGGTACCCAACGAGCAGTACTTC. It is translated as CASSLGQVPNEQYF.

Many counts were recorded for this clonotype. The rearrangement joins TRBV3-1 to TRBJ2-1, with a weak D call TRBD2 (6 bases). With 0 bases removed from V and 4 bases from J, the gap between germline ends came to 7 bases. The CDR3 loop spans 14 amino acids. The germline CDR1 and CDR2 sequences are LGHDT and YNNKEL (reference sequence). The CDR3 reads CASSQELAYNEQFF. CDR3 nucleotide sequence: TGTGCCAGCAGCCAAGAGCTAGCGTACAATGAGCAGTTCTTC.

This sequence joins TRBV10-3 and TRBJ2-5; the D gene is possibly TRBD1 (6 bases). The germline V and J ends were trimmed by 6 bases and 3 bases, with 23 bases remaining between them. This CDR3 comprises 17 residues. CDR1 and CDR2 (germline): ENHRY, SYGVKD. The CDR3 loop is CAISPNPPWAGEETQYF. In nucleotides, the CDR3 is TGTGCCATCAGCCCCAACCCACCATGGGCAGGGGAAGAGACCCAGTACTTC.

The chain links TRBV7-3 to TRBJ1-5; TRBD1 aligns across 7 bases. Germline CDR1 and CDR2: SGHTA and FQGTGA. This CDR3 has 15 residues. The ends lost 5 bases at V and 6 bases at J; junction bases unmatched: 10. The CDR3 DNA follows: TGTGCCAGCAGCCCCGGGGACAGACGAGGTCAGCCCCAGCATTTT. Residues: CASSPGDRRGQPQHF.

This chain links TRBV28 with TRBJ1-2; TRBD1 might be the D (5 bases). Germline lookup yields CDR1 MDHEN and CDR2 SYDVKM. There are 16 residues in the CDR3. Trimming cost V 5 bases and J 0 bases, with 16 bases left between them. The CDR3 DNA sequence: TGTGCCAGCAGTCCCCCGGGGCTGACGTCTAACTATGGCTACACCTTC. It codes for CASSPPGLTSNYGYTF.

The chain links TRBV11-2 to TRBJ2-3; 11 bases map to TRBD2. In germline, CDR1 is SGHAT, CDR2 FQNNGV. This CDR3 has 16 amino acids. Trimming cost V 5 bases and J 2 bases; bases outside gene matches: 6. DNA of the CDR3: TGTGCCAGCAGCGGCGGGACTAGCGGCCTCACAGATACGCAGTATTTT. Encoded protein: CASSGGTSGLTDTQYF.

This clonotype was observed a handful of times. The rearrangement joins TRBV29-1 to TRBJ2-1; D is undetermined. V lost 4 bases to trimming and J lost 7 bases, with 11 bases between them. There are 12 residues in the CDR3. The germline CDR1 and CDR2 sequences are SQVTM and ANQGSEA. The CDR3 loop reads CSVGFMGNEQFF. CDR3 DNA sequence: TGCAGCGTTGGTTTTATGGGGAATGAGCAGTTCTTC.

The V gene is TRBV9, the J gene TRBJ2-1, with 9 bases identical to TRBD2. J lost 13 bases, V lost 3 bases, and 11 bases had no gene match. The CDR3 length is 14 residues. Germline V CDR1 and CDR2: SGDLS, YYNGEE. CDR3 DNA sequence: TGTGCCAGCAGCGCGACTAGCGGTGCAGAGACCCAGTTCTTC. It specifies CASSATSGAETQFF. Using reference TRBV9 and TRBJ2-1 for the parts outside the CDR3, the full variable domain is DSGVTQTPKHLITATGQRVTLRCSPRSGDLSVYWYQQSLDQGLQFLIQYYNGEERAKGNILERFSAQQFPDLHSELNLSSLELGDSALYFCASSATSGAETQFFGPGTRLTVL.

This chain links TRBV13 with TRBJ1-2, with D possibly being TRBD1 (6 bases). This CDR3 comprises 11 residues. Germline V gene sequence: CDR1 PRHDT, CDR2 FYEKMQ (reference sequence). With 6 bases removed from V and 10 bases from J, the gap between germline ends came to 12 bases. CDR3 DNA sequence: TGTGCCAGCAGGCAGGACAGCCTCTACACCTTC. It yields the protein CASRQDSLYTF. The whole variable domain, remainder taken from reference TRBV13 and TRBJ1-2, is AAGVIQSPRHLIKEKRETATLKCYPIPRHDTVYWYQQGPGQDPQFLISFYEKMQSDKGSIPDRFSAQQFSDYHSELNMSSLELGDSALYFCASRQDSLYTFGSGTRLTVV.

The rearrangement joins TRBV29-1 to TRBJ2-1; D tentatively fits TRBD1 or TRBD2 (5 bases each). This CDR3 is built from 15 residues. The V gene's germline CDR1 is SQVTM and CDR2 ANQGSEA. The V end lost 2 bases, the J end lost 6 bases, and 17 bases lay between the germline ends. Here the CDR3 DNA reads TGCAGCGTTGAACGGGGCAGGGATGGGGGCAATGAGCAGTTCTTC. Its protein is CSVERGRDGGNEQFF.

CDR3 DNA sequence: TGCAGCACGGGACTAGAGGGTTTGGAGACCCAGTACTTC. Residues: CSTGLEGLETQYF. The V gene is TRBV29-1, the J gene TRBJ2-7, with TRBD2 matching over 8 bases. The last part of the DNA fits TRBJ2-5 better; the J call may be wrong. CDR3 length equals 13 residues. In germline, CDR1 is SQVTM, CDR2 ANQGSEA.

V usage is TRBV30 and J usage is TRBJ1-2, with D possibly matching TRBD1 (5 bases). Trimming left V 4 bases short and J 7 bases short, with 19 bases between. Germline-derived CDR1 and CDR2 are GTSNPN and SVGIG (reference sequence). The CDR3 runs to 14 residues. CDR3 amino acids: CAWKAGHNFGGYTF. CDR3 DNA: TGTGCCTGGAAGGCAGGGCATAATTTTGGTGGCTACACCTTC.